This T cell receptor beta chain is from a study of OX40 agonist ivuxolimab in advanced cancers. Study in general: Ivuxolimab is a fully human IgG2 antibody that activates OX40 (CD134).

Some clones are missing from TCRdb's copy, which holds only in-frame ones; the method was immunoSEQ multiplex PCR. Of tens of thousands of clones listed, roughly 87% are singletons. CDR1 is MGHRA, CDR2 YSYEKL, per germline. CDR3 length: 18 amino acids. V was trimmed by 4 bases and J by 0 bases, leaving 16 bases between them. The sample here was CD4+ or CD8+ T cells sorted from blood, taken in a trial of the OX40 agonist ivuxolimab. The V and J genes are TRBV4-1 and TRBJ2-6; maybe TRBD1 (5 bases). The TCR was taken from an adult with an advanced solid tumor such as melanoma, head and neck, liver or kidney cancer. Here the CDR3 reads CASSLRLTERSGANVLTF. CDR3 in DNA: TGCGCCAGCAGCCTAAGATTGACAGAACGCTCTGGGGCCAACGTCCTGACTTTC.